These T cell receptor beta chains were read from a single sample in a study of CD8 T cells in ankylosing spondylitis. From the 5' RACE reads, TCRdb called clonotypes with MiXCR, one entry per CDR3 protein. This sample has 200,000 to 250,000 distinct CDR3 sequences; roughly 10% occur once, and the top ten carry under 8%. Sequences were obtained from blood, either unsorted or a sorted T cell fraction (not recorded which). These receptors were obtained from a male donor with ankylosing spondylitis or in good health (not recorded which). The CDR3 runs from the conserved cysteine through the conserved F or W. Each record gives: V gene, D gene, J gene, clone size, CDR3 protein, CDR3 DNA. A D gene is named only where the DNA matches it firmly. The size entry is marked missing in some rows and otherwise reads once, few, many or a size class.

TRBV20-1	TRBD2	TRBJ2-7	many	CSAARTSGSYEQYF	TGCAGTGCAGCAAGGACTAGCGGCTCCTACGAGCAGTACTTC
TRBV12-3/TRBV12-4	.	TRBJ2-3	.	CASSSNIDTQYF	TGTGCCAGCAGTTCAAATATAGATACGCAGTATTTT
TRBV5-1	TRBD2	TRBJ2-3	many	CASSPLTSGTDTQYF	TGCGCCAGCAGCCCCCTCACTAGCGGCACAGATACGCAGTATTTT
TRBV3-1	.	TRBJ1-1	.	CASSQTDRGTEAFF	TGTGCCAGCAGCCAAACCGACCGCGGGACTGAAGCTTTCTTT
TRBV29-1	.	TRBJ1-5	many	CSVGSLGQPQHF	TGCAGCGTGGGGAGTTTGGGTCAGCCCCAGCATTTT
TRBV10-3	TRBD2	TRBJ2-3	many	CAISLAGDTDTQYF	TGTGCCATCAGCCTAGCGGGGGACACAGATACGCAGTATTTT
TRBV6-2/TRBV6-3	.	TRBJ2-5	.	CASTMGSRDQETQYF	TGTGCCAGCACCATGGGGTCTAGGGACCAAGAGACCCAGTACTTC
TRBV5-1	TRBD2	TRBJ2-3	many	CASSSSSGGKIGTQYF	TGCGCCAGCAGCTCCTCTAGCGGGGGTAAAATAGGGACGCAGTATTTT
TRBV28	.	TRBJ1-2	many	CASSSRGAGTIYGYTF	TGTGCCAGCAGCAGTAGGGGTGCGGGGACCATCTATGGCTACACCTTC
TRBV12-3/TRBV12-4	TRBD1	TRBJ1-3	.	CASSLGDRAFGNTIYF	TGTGCCAGCAGTTTAGGCGACAGGGCGTTTGGAAACACCATATATTTT
TRBV6-5	TRBD1	TRBJ1-1	many	CASSYSMAGGSTEAFF	TGTGCCAGCAGTTACTCGATGGCAGGGGGTAGCACTGAAGCTTTCTTT
TRBV27	TRBD1	TRBJ1-5	many	CASRTGGQPQHF	TGTGCCAGCAGGACAGGGGGTCAGCCCCAGCATTTT
TRBV27	.	TRBJ2-6	.	CASSLATGANVLTF	TGTGCCAGCAGTTTGGCGACTGGGGCCAACGTCCTGACTTTC
TRBV29-1	.	TRBJ1-2	many	CSAKASYGYTF	TGCAGCGCTAAGGCCAGCTATGGCTACACCTTC
TRBV15	.	TRBJ2-5	few	CATSRDGVGETQYF	TGTGCCACCAGCAGAGACGGCGTCGGAGAGACCCAGTACTTC
TRBV4-1	TRBD1	TRBJ1-2	many	CASSQEHRGPYGYTF	TGCGCCAGCAGCCAAGAACACAGGGGTCCCTATGGCTACACCTTC
TRBV2	.	TRBJ2-3	few	CASSGVGYTDTQYF	TGTGCCAGCAGTGGGGTTGGGTATACAGATACGCAGTATTTT
TRBV12-3/TRBV12-4	.	TRBJ1-6	many	CASSFLDPPDSPLHF	TGTGCCAGCAGTTTCTTGGACCCCCCTGATTCACCCCTCCACTTT
TRBV6-5	TRBD1	TRBJ1-2	many	CASSYLGQNYGYTF	TGTGCCAGCAGTTACCTGGGACAGAACTATGGCTACACCTTC
TRBV7-9	.	TRBJ2-7	few	CASSLVDRNYEQYF	TGTGCCAGCAGCTTAGTCGACAGAAACTACGAGCAGTACTTC
TRBV7-6	TRBD1	TRBJ2-2	many	CASSPPGTGAGELFF	TGTGCCAGCAGCCCTCCCGGGACAGGGGCCGGGGAGCTGTTTTTT
TRBV12-3/TRBV12-4	.	TRBJ2-2	few	CASTLGLSYTGELFF	TGTGCCAGCACCCTAGGACTTTCTTACACCGGGGAGCTGTTTTTT
TRBV9	.	TRBJ1-2	many	CASSVGGATGSTGYTF	TGTGCCAGCAGCGTAGGGGGGGCCACCGGCTCAACGGGCTACACCTTC
TRBV7-2	.	TRBJ2-5	.	CASSLMRSGETQYF	TGTGCCAGCAGCTTAATGAGGTCGGGGGAGACCCAGTACTTC
TRBV28	TRBD1	TRBJ1-6	many	CASSSQGTLHF	TGTGCCAGCAGTTCACAGGGGACCCTCCACTTT
TRBV5-4	TRBD2	TRBJ2-1	.	CASSSQRGYNEQFF	TGTGCCAGCAGCTCTCAGCGGGGGTACAATGAGCAGTTCTTC
TRBV7-9	.	TRBJ1-1	many	CASSNSNTPRGEAFF	TGTGCCAGCAGCAACTCTAACACCCCAAGAGGTGAAGCTTTCTTT
TRBV11-2	.	TRBJ2-2	.	CASSFAGEIRRELFF	TGTGCCAGCAGCTTCGCAGGGGAGATTAGGCGGGAGCTGTTTTTT